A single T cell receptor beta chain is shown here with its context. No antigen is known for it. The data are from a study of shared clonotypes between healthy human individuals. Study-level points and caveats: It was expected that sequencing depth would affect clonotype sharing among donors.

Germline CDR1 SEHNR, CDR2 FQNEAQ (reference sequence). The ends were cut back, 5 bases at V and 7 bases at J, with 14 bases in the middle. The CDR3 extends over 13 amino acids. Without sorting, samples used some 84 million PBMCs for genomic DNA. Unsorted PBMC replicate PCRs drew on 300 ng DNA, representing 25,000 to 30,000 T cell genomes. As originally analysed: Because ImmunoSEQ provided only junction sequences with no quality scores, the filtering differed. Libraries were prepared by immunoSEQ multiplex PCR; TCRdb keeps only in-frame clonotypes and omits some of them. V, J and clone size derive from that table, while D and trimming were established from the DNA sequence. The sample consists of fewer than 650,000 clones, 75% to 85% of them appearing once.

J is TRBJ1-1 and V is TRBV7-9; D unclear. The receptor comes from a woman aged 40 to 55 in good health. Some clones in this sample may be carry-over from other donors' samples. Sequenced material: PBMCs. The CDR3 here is CASSQDQMGEAFF. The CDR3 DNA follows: TGTGCCAGCAGCCAAGATCAGATGGGTGAAGCTTTCTTT.